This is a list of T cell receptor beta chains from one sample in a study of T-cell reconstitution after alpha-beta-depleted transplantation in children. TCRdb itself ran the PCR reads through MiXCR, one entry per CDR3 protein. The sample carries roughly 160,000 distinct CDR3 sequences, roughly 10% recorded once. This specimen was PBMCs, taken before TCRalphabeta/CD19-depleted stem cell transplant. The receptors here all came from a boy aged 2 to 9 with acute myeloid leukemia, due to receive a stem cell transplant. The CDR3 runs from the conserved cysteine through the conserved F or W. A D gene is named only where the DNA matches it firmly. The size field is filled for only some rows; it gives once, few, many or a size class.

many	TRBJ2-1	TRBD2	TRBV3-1	CASSQGAGDNEQFF	TGTGCCAGCAGCCAAGGGGCGGGGGACAATGAGCAGTTCTTC
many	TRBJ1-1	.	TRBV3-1	CASSQTRAEAFF	TGTGCCAGCAGCCAAACTAGGGCTGAAGCTTTCTTT
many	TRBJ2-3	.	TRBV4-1	CASSQGTTRGAYYTQYF	TGCGCCAGCAGCCAAGGGACGACTAGAGGGGCATATTATACGCAGTATTTT
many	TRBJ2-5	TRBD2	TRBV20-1	CSARNSGGPQETQYF	TGCAGTGCTAGGAACAGCGGGGGACCTCAAGAGACCCAGTACTTC
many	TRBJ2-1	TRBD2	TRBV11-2	CASSSTSAGYNEQFF	TGTGCCAGCAGCTCTACTAGCGCGGGCTACAATGAGCAGTTCTTC
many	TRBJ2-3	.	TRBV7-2	CASSLPGGPQRDTQYF	TGTGCCAGCAGCTTGCCCGGGGGGCCGCAGCGAGATACGCAGTATTTT
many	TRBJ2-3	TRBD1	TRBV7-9	CASSLDPRDRATDTQYF	TGTGCCAGCAGCTTAGACCCCCGGGACAGGGCCACAGATACGCAGTATTTT
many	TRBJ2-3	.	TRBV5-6	CASSLAAGSTDTQYF	TGTGCCAGCAGCTTGGCCGCAGGCAGCACAGATACGCAGTATTTT
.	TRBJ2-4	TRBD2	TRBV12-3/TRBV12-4	CASSFLTSGISAKNIQYF	TGTGCCAGCAGTTTCCTGACTAGCGGGATATCCGCCAAAAACATTCAGTACTTC
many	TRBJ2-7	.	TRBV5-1	CASRWTYRNREQYF	TGCGCCAGCAGGTGGACATATCGCAATAGGGAGCAGTACTTC
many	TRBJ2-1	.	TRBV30	CAWSQNRAGEQFF	TGTGCCTGGAGCCAGAACAGGGCGGGTGAGCAGTTCTTC
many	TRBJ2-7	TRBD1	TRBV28	CASSGGTGGFLYEQYF	TGTGCCAGCAGTGGGGGGACAGGGGGTTTTCTCTACGAGCAGTACTTC
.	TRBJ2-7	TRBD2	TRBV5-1	CASRGTSGMSSYEQYF	TGCGCCAGCAGAGGGACTAGCGGGATGAGCTCCTACGAGCAGTACTTC
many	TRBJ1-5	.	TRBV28	CASSFGTWYQPQHF	TGTGCCAGCAGTTTTGGGACGTGGTATCAGCCCCAGCATTTT
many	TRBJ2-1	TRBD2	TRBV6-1	CASRKAGGDYNEQFF	TGTGCCAGCAGGAAAGCGGGAGGAGACTACAATGAGCAGTTCTTC
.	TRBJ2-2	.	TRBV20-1	CSAPSNRASNTRGLFF	TGCAGTGCCCCATCGAACCGGGCCTCGAACACCAGGGGGCTGTTTTTT
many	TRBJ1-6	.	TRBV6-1	CASSEGPAFNSPLHF	TGTGCCAGCAGTGAAGGGCCAGCTTTTAATTCACCCCTCCACTTT
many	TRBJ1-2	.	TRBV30	CAWSSMTPIGYTF	TGTGCCTGGAGTTCGATGACCCCCATCGGCTACACCTTC
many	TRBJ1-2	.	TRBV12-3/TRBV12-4	CASSPQGEDYGYTF	TGTGCCAGCAGCCCACAGGGTGAGGACTATGGCTACACCTTC
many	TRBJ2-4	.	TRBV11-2	CASSLVRAGPKNIQYF	TGTGCCAGCAGCTTAGTGCGGGCGGGGCCCAAAAACATTCAGTACTTC
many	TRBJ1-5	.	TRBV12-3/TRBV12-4	CASSLERSNQPQHF	TGTGCCAGCAGTTTGGAGAGAAGCAATCAGCCCCAGCATTTT
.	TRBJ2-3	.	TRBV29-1	CSVTHSTDTQYF	TGCAGCGTTACACACAGCACAGATACGCAGTATTTT
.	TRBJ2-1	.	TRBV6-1	CASSEGLGNEQFF	TGTGCCAGCAGTGAAGGTTTGGGGAATGAGCAGTTCTTC
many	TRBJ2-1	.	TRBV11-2	CASSRRGPGDASSYNEQFF	TGTGCCAGCAGCAGAAGGGGGCCGGGGGATGCTAGCTCCTACAATGAGCAGTTCTTC
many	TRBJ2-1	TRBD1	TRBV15	CATSSPTGGNVNEQFF	TGTGCCACCAGCAGCCCAACAGGGGGGAACGTCAATGAGCAGTTCTTC
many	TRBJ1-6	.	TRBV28	CASSLSGTLFYNSPLHF	TGTGCCAGCAGTTTGTCTGGCACCCTTTTTTATAATTCACCCCTCCACTTT
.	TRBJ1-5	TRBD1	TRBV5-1	CASSAGTGGYSNQSQHF	TGCGCCAGCTCCGCCGGTACAGGGGGATATAGCAATCAGTCCCAGCATTTT
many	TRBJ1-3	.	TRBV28	CASSLGVDISGNTIYF	TGTGCCAGCAGCCTGGGGGTGGACATCTCTGGAAACACCATATATTTT
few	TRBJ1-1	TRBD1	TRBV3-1	CASTPPNPRGSFTEAFF	TGTGCCAGCACCCCCCCAAACCCCAGGGGGTCGTTCACTGAAGCTTTCTTT
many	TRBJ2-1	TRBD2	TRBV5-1	CASSPGFFAGARYNEQFF	TGCGCCAGCAGCCCGGGTTTTTTCGCGGGAGCTCGGTACAATGAGCAGTTCTTC
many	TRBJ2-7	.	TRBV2	CASSEGRGLEQYF	TGTGCCAGCAGTGAAGGCAGGGGTCTCGAGCAGTACTTC
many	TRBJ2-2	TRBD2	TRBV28	CASGGLVNTGELFF	TGTGCCAGCGGGGGACTAGTGAACACCGGGGAGCTGTTTTTT